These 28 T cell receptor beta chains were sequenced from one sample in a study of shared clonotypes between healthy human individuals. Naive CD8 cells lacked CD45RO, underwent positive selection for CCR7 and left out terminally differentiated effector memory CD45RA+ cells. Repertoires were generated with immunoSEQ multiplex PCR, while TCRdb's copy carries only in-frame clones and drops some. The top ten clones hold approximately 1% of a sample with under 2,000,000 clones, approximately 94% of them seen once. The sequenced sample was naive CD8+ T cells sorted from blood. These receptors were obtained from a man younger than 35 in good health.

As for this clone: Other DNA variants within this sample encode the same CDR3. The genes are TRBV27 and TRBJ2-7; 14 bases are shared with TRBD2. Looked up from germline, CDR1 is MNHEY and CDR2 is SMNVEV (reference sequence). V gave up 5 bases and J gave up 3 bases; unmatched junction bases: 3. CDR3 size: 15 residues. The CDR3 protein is CASSGGLAGVYEQYF. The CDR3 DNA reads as TGTGCCAGCAGTGGGGGACTAGCGGGGGTCTACGAGCAGTACTTC.

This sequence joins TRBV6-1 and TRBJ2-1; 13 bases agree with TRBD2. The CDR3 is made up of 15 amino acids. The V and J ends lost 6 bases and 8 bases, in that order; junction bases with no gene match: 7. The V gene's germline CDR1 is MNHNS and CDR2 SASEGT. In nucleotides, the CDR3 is TGTGCCAGCAGCGTCCTCGGACTAGCGGGAGATGAGCAGTTCTTC. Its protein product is CASSVLGLAGDEQFF.

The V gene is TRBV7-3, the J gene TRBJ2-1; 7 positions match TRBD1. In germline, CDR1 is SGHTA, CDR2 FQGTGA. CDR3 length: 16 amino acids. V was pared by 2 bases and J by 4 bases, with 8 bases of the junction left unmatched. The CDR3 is CASSLGTDIPYNEQFF. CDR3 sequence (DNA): TGTGCCAGCAGCTTAGGGACAGATATCCCTTACAATGAGCAGTTCTTC.

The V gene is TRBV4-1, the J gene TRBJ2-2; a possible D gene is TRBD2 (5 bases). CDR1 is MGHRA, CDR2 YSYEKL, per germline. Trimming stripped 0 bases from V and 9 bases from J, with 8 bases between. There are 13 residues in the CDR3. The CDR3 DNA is TGCGCCAGCAGCCAAGAGACGGGGTGGGAGCTGTTTTTT. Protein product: CASSQETGWELFF.

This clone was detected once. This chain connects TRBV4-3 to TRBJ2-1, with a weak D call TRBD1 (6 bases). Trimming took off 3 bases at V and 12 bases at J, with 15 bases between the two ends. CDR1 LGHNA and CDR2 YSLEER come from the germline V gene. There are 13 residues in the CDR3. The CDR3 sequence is CASSHRPDRGQFF. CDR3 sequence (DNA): TGCGCCAGCAGCCACCGGCCGGACAGAGGGCAGTTCTTC.

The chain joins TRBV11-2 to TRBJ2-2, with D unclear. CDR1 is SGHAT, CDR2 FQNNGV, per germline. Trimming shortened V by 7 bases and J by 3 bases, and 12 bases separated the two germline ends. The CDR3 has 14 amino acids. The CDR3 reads CASTNPRDTGELFF. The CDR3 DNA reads TGTGCCAGCACCAACCCCCGGGACACCGGGGAGCTGTTTTTT.

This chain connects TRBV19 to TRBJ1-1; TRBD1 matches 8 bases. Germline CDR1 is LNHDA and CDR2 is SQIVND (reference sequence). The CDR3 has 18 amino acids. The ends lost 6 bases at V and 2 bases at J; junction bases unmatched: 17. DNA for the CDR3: TGTGCCAGTAGGCCCACAGGGGGGATAATTGTTTCTAACACTGAAGCTTTCTTT. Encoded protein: CASRPTGGIIVSNTEAFF.

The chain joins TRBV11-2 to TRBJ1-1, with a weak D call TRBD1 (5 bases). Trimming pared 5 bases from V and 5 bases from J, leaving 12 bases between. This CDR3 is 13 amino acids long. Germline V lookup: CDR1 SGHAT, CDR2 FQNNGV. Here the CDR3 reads CASSPSGYTEAFF. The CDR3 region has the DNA TGTGCCAGCAGCCCGTCAGGGTATACTGAAGCTTTCTTT.

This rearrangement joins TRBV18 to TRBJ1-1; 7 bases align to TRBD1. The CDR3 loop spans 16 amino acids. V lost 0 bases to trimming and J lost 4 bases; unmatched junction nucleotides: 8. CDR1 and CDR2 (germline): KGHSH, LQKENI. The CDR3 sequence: CASSPPRQGQVTEAFF. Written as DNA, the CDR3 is TGTGCCAGCTCACCACCCAGACAGGGTCAGGTCACTGAAGCTTTCTTT.

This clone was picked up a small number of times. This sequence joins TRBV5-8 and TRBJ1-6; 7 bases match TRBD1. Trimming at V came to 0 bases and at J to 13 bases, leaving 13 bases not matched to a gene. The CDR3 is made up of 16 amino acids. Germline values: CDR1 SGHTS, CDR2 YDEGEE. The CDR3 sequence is CASSLERDSPEYPLHF. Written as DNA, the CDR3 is TGTGCCAGCAGCTTGGAACGGGACAGCCCAGAATATCCCCTCCACTTT.

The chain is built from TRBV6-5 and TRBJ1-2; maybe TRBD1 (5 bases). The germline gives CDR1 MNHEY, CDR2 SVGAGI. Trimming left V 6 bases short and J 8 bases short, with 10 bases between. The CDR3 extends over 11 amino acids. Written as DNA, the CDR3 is TGTGCCAGCAGCAACAGGTTGGGCTACACCTTC. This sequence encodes CASSNRLGYTF.

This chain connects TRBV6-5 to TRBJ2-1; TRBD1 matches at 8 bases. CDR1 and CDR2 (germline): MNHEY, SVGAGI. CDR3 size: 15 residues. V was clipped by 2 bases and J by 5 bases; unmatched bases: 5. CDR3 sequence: CASSYTGQVNNEQFF. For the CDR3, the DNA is TGTGCCAGCAGTTACACGGGACAGGTAAACAATGAGCAGTTCTTC.

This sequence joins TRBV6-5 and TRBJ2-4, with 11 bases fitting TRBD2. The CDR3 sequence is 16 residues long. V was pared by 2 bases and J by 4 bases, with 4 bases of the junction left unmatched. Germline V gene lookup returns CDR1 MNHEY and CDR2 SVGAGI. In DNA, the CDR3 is TGTGCCAGCAGTTACATTGGGACTAGCGGAAAAAACATTCAGTACTTC. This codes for CASSYIGTSGKNIQYF.

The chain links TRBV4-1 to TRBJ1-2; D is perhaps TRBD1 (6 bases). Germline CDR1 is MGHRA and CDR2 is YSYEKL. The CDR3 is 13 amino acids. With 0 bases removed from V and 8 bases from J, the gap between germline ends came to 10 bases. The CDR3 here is CASSQETGWGYTF. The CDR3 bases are TGCGCCAGCAGCCAAGAAACAGGGTGGGGCTACACCTTC.

The CDR3 protein is CASSQLNYGQGVDSPLHF. The CDR3 DNA reads TGCGCCAGCAGCCAACTAAATTACGGACAGGGGGTTGATTCACCCCTCCACTTT. The V and J genes are TRBV4-1 and TRBJ1-6; 10 bases are a match to TRBD1. V was clipped by 2 bases and J by 8 bases; unmatched bases: 12. The CDR3 runs 18 residues. Looked up from germline, CDR1 is MGHRA and CDR2 is YSYEKL.

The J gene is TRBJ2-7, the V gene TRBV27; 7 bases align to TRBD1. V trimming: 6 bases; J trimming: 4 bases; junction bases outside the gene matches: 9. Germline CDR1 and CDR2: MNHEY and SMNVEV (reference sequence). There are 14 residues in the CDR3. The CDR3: CASSSQGLEYEQYF. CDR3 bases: TGTGCCAGCAGCTCACAGGGGCTCGAGTACGAGCAGTACTTC.

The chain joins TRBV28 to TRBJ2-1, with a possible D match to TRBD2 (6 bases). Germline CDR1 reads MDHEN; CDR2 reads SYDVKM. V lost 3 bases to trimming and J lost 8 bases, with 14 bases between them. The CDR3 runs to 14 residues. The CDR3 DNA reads TGTGCCAGCAGTTTGCGGGGTAGTGAGGATGAGCAGTTCTTC. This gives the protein CASSLRGSEDEQFF.

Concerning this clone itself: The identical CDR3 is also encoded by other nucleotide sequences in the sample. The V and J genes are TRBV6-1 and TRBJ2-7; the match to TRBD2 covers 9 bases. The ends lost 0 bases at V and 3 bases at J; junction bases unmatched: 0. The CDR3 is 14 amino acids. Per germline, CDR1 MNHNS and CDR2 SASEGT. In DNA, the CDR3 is TGTGCCAGCAGTGAAGCTAGCGGGGGCTACGAGCAGTACTTC. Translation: CASSEASGGYEQYF.

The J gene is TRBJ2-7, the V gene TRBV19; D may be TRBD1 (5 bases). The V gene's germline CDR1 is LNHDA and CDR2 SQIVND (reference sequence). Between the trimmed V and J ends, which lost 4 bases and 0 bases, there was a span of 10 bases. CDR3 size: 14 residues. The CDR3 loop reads CASSSQGVSYEQYF. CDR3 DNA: TGTGCCAGTAGTAGCCAAGGGGTCTCCTACGAGCAGTACTTC. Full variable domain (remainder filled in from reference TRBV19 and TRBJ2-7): DGGITQSPKYLFRKEGQNVTLSCEQNLNHDAMYWYRQDPGQGLRLIYYSQIVNDFQKGDIAEGYSVSREKKESFPLTVTSAQKNPTAFYLCASSSQGVSYEQYFGPGTRLTVT.

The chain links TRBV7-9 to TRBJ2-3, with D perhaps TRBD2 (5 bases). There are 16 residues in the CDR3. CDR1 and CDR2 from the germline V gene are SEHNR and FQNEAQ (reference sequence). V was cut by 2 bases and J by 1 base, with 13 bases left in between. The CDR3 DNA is TGTGCCAGCAGCTTATCGCTAGCCATTGGCACAGATACGCAGTATTTT. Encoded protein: CASSLSLAIGTDTQYF.

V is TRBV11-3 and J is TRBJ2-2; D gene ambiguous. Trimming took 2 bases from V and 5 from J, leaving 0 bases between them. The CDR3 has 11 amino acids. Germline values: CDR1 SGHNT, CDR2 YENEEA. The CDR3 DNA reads TGTGCCAGCAGCTTAACCGGGGAGCTGTTTTTT. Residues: CASSLTGELFF.

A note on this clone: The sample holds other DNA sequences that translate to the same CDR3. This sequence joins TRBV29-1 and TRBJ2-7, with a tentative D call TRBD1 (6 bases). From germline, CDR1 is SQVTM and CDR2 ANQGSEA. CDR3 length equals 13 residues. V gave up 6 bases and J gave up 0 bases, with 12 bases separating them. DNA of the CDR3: TGCAGCGTACTGACAGGCGCCTCCTACGAGCAGTACTTC. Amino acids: CSVLTGASYEQYF.

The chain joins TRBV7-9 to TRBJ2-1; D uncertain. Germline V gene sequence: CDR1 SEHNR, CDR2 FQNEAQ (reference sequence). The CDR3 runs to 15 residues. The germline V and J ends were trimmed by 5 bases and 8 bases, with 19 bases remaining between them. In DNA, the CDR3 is TGTGCCAGCAGCCCTATGGAATCCGCTCTTGATGAGCAGTTCTTC. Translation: CASSPMESALDEQFF.

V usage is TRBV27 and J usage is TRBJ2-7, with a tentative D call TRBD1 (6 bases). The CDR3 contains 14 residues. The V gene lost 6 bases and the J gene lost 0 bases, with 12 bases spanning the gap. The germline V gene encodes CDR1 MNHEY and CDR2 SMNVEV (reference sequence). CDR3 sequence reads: CASSHDRISYEQYF. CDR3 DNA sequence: TGTGCCAGCAGCCACGACAGGATCTCCTACGAGCAGTACTTC.

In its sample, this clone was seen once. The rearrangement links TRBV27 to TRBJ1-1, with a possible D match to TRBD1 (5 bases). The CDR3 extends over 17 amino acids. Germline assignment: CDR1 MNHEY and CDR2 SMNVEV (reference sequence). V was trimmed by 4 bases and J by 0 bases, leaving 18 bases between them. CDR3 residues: CASSSFSGGEMNTEAFF. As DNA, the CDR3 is TGTGCCAGCAGTTCGTTTTCGGGGGGAGAGATGAACACTGAAGCTTTCTTT.

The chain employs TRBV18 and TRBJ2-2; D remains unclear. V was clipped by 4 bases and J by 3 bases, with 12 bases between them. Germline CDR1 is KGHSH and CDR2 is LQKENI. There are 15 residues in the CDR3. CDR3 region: CASSLYPPDTGELFF. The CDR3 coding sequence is TGTGCCAGCTCACTCTACCCGCCTGACACCGGGGAGCTGTTTTTT.

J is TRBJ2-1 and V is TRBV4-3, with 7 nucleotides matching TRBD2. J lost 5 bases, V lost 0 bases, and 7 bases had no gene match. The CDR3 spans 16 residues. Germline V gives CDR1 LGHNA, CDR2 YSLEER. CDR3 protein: CASSQDGGEINNEQFF. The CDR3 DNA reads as TGCGCCAGCAGCCAAGATGGGGGGGAGATTAACAATGAGCAGTTCTTC.

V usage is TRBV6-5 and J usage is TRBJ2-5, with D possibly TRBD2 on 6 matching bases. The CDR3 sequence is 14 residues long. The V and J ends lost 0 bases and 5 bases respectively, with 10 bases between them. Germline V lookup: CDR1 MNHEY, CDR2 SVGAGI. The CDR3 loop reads CASSYSGGAETQYF. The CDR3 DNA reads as TGTGCCAGCAGTTACTCGGGCGGGGCGGAGACCCAGTACTTC.